This TCR beta chain was identified during a study of cytomegalovirus exposure and HLA in healthy donors. This clone was counted only a few times. The antigen remains undetermined. CDR1 SQVTM and CDR2 ANQGSEA come from the germline V gene. The CDR3 sequence is 15 residues long. The trim removed 7 bases at V and 4 bases at J, leaving 13 bases unmatched. Study-wide findings and caveats: A later analysis linked fewer than 20,000 TCR beta sequences to HLA alleles at 0.05 false discovery rate. When analyzed later, a missense DCLRE1C variant was found to be linked to TCR beta V- and J-gene trimming. As immune exposure information, only CMV serostatus was available. Later findings reportedly placed an Asian-associated ancestry cluster below the approximately 630-donor mean for N-insertions.

In the PCR, 60 Vbeta and 13 Jbeta primers were used. Using immunoSEQ multiplex PCR, the repertoire was profiled, and TCRdb retains in-frame clones only, with some absent. The table shows 130,000 or so clones, with about 74% occurring only once. The chain links TRBV29-1 to TRBJ1-3, with TRBD1 matching over 7 bases. The sample taken for sequencing was PBMCs. The TCR comes from a middle-aged man in good health and CMV-seropositive. This chain's CDR3 is CSGLGQRASGNTIYF. CDR3 DNA sequence: TGCAGCGGATTGGGACAGCGTGCCTCGGGAAACACCATATATTTT.